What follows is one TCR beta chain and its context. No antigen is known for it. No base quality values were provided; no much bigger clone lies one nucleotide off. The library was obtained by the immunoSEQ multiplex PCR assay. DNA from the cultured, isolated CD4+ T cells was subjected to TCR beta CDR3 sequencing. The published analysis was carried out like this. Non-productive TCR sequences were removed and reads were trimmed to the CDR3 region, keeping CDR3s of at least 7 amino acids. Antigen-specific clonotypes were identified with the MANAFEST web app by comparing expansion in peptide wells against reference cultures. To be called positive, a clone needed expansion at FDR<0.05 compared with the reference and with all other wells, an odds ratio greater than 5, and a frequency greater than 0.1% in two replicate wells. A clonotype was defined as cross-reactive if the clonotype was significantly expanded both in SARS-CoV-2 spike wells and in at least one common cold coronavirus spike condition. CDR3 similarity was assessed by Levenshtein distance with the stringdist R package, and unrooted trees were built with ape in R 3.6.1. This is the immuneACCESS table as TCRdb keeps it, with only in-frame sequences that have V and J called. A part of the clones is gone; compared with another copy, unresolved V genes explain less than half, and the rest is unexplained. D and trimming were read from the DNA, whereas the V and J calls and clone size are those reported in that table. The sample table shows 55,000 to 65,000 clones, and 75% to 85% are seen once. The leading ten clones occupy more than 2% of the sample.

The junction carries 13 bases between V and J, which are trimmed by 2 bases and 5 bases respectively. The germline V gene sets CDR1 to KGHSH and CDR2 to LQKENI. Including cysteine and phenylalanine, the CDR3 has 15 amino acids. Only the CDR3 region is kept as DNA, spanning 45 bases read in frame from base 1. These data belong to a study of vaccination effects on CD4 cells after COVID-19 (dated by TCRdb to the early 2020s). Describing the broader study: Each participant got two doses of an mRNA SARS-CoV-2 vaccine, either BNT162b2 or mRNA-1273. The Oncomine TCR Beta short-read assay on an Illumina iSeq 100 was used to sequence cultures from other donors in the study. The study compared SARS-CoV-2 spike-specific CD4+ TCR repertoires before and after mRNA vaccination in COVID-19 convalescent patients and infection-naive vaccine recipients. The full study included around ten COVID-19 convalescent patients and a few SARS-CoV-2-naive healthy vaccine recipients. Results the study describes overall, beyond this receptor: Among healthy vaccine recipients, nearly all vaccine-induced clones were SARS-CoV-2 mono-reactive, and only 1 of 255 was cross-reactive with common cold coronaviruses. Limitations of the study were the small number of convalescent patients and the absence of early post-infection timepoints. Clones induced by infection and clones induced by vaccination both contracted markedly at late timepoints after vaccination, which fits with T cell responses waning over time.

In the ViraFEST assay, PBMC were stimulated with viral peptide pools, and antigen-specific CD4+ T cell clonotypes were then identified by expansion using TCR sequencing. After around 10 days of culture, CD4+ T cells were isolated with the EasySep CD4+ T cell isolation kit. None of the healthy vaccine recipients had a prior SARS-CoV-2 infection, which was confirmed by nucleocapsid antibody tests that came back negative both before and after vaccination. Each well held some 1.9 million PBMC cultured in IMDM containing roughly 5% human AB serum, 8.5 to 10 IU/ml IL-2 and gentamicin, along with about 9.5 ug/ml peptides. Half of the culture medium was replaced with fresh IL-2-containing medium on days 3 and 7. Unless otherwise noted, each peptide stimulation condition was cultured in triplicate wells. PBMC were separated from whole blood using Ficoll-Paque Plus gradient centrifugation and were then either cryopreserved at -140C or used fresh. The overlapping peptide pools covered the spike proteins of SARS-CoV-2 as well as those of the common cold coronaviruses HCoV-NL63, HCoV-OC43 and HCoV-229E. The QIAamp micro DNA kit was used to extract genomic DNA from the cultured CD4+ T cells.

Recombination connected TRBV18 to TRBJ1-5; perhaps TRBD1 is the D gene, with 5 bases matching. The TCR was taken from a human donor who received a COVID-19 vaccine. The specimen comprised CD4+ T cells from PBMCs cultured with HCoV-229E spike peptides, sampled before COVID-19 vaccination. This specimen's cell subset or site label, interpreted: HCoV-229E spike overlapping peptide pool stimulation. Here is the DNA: TGTGCCAGCTCACCAACAGGATCCAGGGATCAGCCCCAGCATTTT. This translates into CASSPTGSRDQPQHF.